This passage covers 23 T cell receptor beta chains from one sample sequenced in a study of blood T cell repertoires in COVID-19 (dated by TCRdb to the early 2020s). The receptor library was made with the immunoSEQ multiplex PCR assay. Held by TCRdb, this immuneACCESS table contains in-frame sequences only and omits some clones. Under half of the omission traces to an unresolved V gene where checked; the cause of the rest is unknown. The sample data list approximately 290,000 clones, and around 81% of these were observed just once. The ten biggest clones cover 15% to 18% of the sample. Sequencing was performed on peripheral blood. Receptors were obtained from a person aged 70 to 79 with COVID-19, enrolled during active disease.

The chain uses TRBV6-5 and TRBJ2-1; TRBD2 agrees at 7 bases. The CDR3 has 14 amino acids. CDR1 is MNHEY, CDR2 SVGAGI, per germline. With 2 bases clipped from V and 7 bases from J, the junction kept 5 bases outside the gene matches. The CDR3 protein is CASSYRAGRNEQFF. The CDR3 DNA follows: TGTGCCAGCAGTTACCGAGCGGGAAGGAATGAGCAGTTCTTC.

V and J are TRBV10-3 and TRBJ2-3; TRBD1 aligns across 9 bases. CDR3 length: 15 residues. V dropped 9 bases and J dropped 7; count of bases not matched to a gene: 14. In germline, CDR1 is ENHRY, CDR2 SYGVKD. As DNA, the CDR3 is TGTGCCATAAGGCCCGGGACAGGGAAACAGTATACGCAGTATTTT. Translating gives CAIRPGTGKQYTQYF.

This chain connects TRBV6-2 or TRBV6-3 to TRBJ2-1, with a tentative D call TRBD2 (6 bases). Trimming took 2 bases from V and 8 from J, leaving 16 bases between them. This CDR3 is 15 amino acids long. Germline lookup yields CDR1 MNHEY and CDR2 SVGEGT. This chain's CDR3 is CASSYGRGLSHEQFF. In nucleotides, the CDR3 is TGTGCCAGCAGTTACGGAAGGGGACTCAGCCATGAGCAGTTCTTC.

Here the CDR3 DNA reads TGTGCCAGCAGCCCCCCCGGCGGGAACACTGAAGCTTTCTTT. Translation gives CASSPPGGNTEAFF. V and J are TRBV6-6 and TRBJ1-1; D remains unclear. CDR1 MNHNY and CDR2 SVGAGI come from the germline V gene (reference sequence). V lost 6 bases, J lost 1 base, and 12 bases lay in between. The CDR3 extends over 14 amino acids.

This clone was seen more than once but under ten times. Germline is not matched at one junction end, which may reflect a read error. CDR3 nucleotides: TGTGCCAGCAGTTCCTCAGGGGGACCATTCGATTTT. Its protein product is CASSSSGGPFDF. The rearrangement links TRBV28 to TRBJ1-3; 7 bases match TRBD1. The CDR3 consists of 12 residues. Germline values: CDR1 MDHEN, CDR2 SYDVKM.

The chain employs TRBV7-2 and TRBJ2-1; maybe TRBD1 (5 bases). The CDR3 has 14 amino acids. V was pared by 2 bases and J by 7 bases, with 12 bases between. Germline CDR1 reads SGHTA; CDR2 reads FQGNSA. Written as DNA, the CDR3 is TGTGCCAGCAGCTTACCCCCCCAGGGTAATGAGCAGTTCTTC. Its translation is CASSLPPQGNEQFF. Drawing the rest from reference TRBV7-2 and TRBJ2-1, the complete variable domain is GAGVSQSPSNKVTEKGKDVELRCDPISGHTALYWYRQSLGQGLEFLIYFQGNSAPDKSGLPSDRFSAERTGGSVSTLTIQRTQQEDSAVYLCASSLPPQGNEQFFGPGTRLTVL.

The V gene is TRBV10-3, the J gene TRBJ1-4; 7 nucleotides agree with TRBD1. V trimming: 3 bases; J trimming: 3 bases; junction bases outside the gene matches: 4. There are 15 residues in the CDR3. Germline CDR1 reads ENHRY; CDR2 reads SYGVKD. As DNA, the CDR3 is TGTGCCATCAGTGATGGGGGGACAGCTAATGAAAAACTGTTTTTT. Residues: CAISDGGTANEKLFF.

The rearrangement joins TRBV7-8 to TRBJ2-7; tentative D call: TRBD2 (6 bases). The CDR3 is 14 residues long. The ends were cut back, 2 bases at V and 6 bases at J, with 14 bases in the middle. Germline loops: CDR1 SGHVS, CDR2 FQNEAQ. CDR3 nucleotides: TGTGCCAGCAGCTTAATACTAGCTGTCTCCGAGCAGTACTTC. Its translation: CASSLILAVSEQYF.

The DNA for the CDR3 is TGCGCCAGCAGCTCGGAAGCGGGGACGCAGTATTTT. It is translated as CASSSEAGTQYF. The chain combines TRBV5-1 with TRBJ2-3, with 7 bases fitting TRBD2. The CDR3 contains 12 residues. J gave up 9 bases and V 3 bases, and 4 bases lay outside the gene matches. Germline V gene lookup returns CDR1 SGHRS and CDR2 YFSETQ.

The genes are TRBV5-6 and TRBJ1-3; D uncertain. CDR1 and CDR2 from the germline V gene are SGHDT and YYEEEE. V was shortened by 0 bases and J by 0 bases, with 10 bases between the two germline ends. The CDR3 is 16 amino acids. The CDR3 sequence is CASSLGGGSSGNTIYF. CDR3 nucleotide sequence: TGTGCCAGCAGCTTGGGAGGCGGGAGCTCTGGAAACACCATATATTTT.

This clone was detected once. The chain has TRBV25-1 and TRBJ2-1, with D possibly TRBD2 on 6 matching bases. Germline CDR1 and CDR2: MGHDK and SYGVNS. V lost 4 bases, J lost 4 bases, and 17 bases lay in between. The CDR3 covers 16 residues. The CDR3 sequence is CASSVEWRGFYNEQFF. The CDR3 DNA sequence: TGTGCCAGCAGTGTGGAATGGCGGGGATTTTACAATGAGCAGTTCTTC. The full variable domain, rest sourced from reference TRBV25-1 and TRBJ2-1, is EADIYQTPRYLVIGTGKKITLECSQTMGHDKMYWYQQDPGMELHLIHYSYGVNSTEKGDLSSESTVSRIRTEHFPLTLESARPSHTSQYLCASSVEWRGFYNEQFFGPGTRLTVL.

This chain connects TRBV4-3 to TRBJ1-2, with D unclear. Trimming removed 1 base from V and 8 bases from J, with 11 bases in between. The CDR3 contains 13 residues. CDR1 is LGHNA, CDR2 YSLEER, per germline. The CDR3 is CASSQGHGSGYTF. DNA of the CDR3: TGCGCCAGCAGCCAAGGACACGGCTCAGGCTACACCTTC.

Here the CDR3 reads CASRGTVRSPLHF. Here the CDR3 DNA reads TGCGCCAGCAGGGGGACAGTTAGGTCACCCCTCCACTTT. The chain is built from TRBV10-1 and TRBJ1-6; 7 positions agree with TRBD1. CDR1 WNHNN and CDR2 SYGVQD come from the germline V gene (reference sequence). J lost 10 bases, V lost 6 bases, and 6 bases had no gene match. The CDR3 has 13 amino acids.

This chain links TRBV18 with TRBJ1-1, with 10 nucleotides matching TRBD1. The CDR3 covers 17 residues. V shed 6 bases and J 3 bases; nucleotides not matched to a gene: 13. The germline V gene encodes CDR1 KGHSH and CDR2 LQKENI. The CDR3 nucleotides read TGTGCCAGCTCCCAAGTCCCGGGACAGGGGACCCACACTGAAGCTTTCTTT. It encodes CASSQVPGQGTHTEAFF.

This clone was recorded once. The sample has other DNA sequences that encode this CDR3 too. The V and J genes are TRBV5-6 and TRBJ1-1, with 7 bases fitting TRBD1. The CDR3 contains 15 residues. Per the germline V gene, CDR1 is SGHDT and CDR2 is YYEEEE. V shed 0 bases and J 2 bases; nucleotides not matched to a gene: 4. Written as DNA, the CDR3 is TGTGCCAGCAGCTTGGTAAGGGGGCCTAACACTGAAGCTTTCTTT. Its protein product is CASSLVRGPNTEAFF.

This chain joins TRBV3-1 (or the pseudogene TRBV3-2) and TRBJ2-7; 7 bases match TRBD2. Germline assignment: CDR1 LGHDT and CDR2 YNNKEL (reference sequence). CDR3 length: 18 residues. J was trimmed by 6 bases and V by 5 bases; bases with no gene match: 22. CDR3 sequence (DNA): TGTGCCAGCAGCTCAGTGGTTGGGGGGGGTCCGCGCACTGTCGAGCAGTACTTC. It specifies CASSSVVGGGPRTVEQYF.

This clone was found once. V gene TRBV5-1 combines with J gene TRBJ2-1, with D perhaps TRBD1 (6 bases). The ends were cut back, 0 bases at V and 6 bases at J, with 10 bases in the middle. In germline, CDR1 is SGHRS, CDR2 YFSETQ. The CDR3 totals 14 residues. The DNA for the CDR3 is TGCGCCAGCAGCTTGGGGCAGGGGCTCAATGAGCAGTTCTTC. Encoded protein: CASSLGQGLNEQFF. Combining the CDR3 with reference TRBV5-1 and TRBJ2-1 gives the whole variable domain KAGVTQTPRYLIKTRGQQVTLSCSPISGHRSVSWYQQTPGQGLQFLFEYFSETQRNKGNFPGRFSGRQFSNSRSEMNVSTLELGDSALYLCASSLGQGLNEQFFGPGTRLTVL.

This chain joins TRBV19 and TRBJ2-7, with TRBD1 matching over 10 bases. This CDR3 comprises 15 residues. Germline V gene sequence: CDR1 LNHDA, CDR2 SQIVND (reference sequence). Germline trimming cut 3 bases from V and 4 bases from J; bases unmatched to any gene: 6. Written as DNA, the CDR3 is TGTGCCAGTAGTATCGGGACAGGGGTGGGATACGAGCAGTACTTC. It is translated as CASSIGTGVGYEQYF.

The chain couples TRBV19 to TRBJ2-5; a weak D match, TRBD2 (6 bases). Germline lookup yields CDR1 LNHDA and CDR2 SQIVND (reference sequence). The CDR3 is 14 amino acids. Trimming removed 1 base at V and 6 bases at J, with 12 bases between. The CDR3 nucleotides are TGTGCCAGTAGTATAGTTGTGGGGGGTCAGACCCAGTACTTC. It translates to CASSIVVGGQTQYF.

The V gene is TRBV7-2, the J gene TRBJ2-1, with D unresolved. This CDR3 comprises 15 residues. Germline CDR1 SGHTA, CDR2 FQGNSA. Trimming took 2 bases from V and 4 from J, leaving 12 bases between them. CDR3 amino acids: CASSLLPLEYNEQFF. The CDR3 DNA reads TGTGCCAGCAGCTTATTACCGCTGGAGTACAATGAGCAGTTCTTC. Looking up the rest from reference TRBV7-2 and TRBJ2-1 gives the full variable domain: GAGVSQSPSNKVTEKGKDVELRCDPISGHTALYWYRQSLGQGLEFLIYFQGNSAPDKSGLPSDRFSAERTGGSVSTLTIQRTQQEDSAVYLCASSLLPLEYNEQFFGPGTRLTVL.

The chain couples TRBV5-1 to TRBJ1-2; 7 bases are a match to TRBD1. V gave up 4 bases and J gave up 4 bases; unmatched junction bases: 7. In germline, CDR1 is SGHRS, CDR2 YFSETQ. This CDR3 has 14 residues. CDR3 loop: CASSLTTGTYGYTF. The DNA of the CDR3 is TGCGCCAGCAGCCTAACGACAGGGACCTATGGCTACACCTTC.

This rearrangement joins TRBV24-1 to TRBJ2-1, with D hard to call. V was cut by 5 bases and J by 2 bases, with 12 bases left in between. This CDR3 spans 15 amino acids. The V gene's germline CDR1 is KGHDR and CDR2 SFDVKD. CDR3 amino acids: CATSGAGYPYNEQFF. In DNA, the CDR3 is TGTGCCACCAGTGGGGCCGGCTATCCCTACAATGAGCAGTTCTTC.

The chain is built from TRBV3-1 (or the pseudogene TRBV3-2) and TRBJ1-5, with 8 bases fitting TRBD1. Germline CDR1 reads LGHDT; CDR2 reads YNNKEL (reference sequence). The junction had 1 base not matched to a gene; V was cut back by 4 bases and J by 2 bases. This CDR3 spans 14 amino acids. The CDR3 DNA follows: TGTGCCAGCAGCCCGGGACAGGGCAATCAGCCCCAGCATTTT. It encodes CASSPGQGNQPQHF.